Each of the 26 T cell receptor beta chains below was sequenced from the same sample in a study of type 1 regulatory T cells. In TCRdb, the reads were re-called with MiXCR into one record per CDR3 protein. Of approximately 77,000 distinct CDR3 sequences in the sample, roughly 20% are singletons; the top ten hold around 8.1%. General study results and limits: Compared with non-Tr1 cells, Tr1 cells showed a narrower TCR repertoire.

Which antigens these TCRs recognize remains unknown. The sample taken for sequencing was cultured type 1 regulatory T (Tr1) cells, either the whole culture or a sorted fraction (not recorded which). Every receptor here comes from a human donor in good health.

This clonotype was seen only a few times. The J gene is TRBJ2-7, the V gene TRBV5-1; 7 bases map to TRBD1. J was trimmed by 1 base and V by 4 bases; bases with no gene match: 5. The CDR3 is 14 residues long. Germline V CDR1 and CDR2: SGHRS, YFSETQ. In DNA form, the CDR3 reads TGCGCCAGCAGCCGTCAGGGGGAGTCCTACGAGCAGTACTTC. It specifies CASSRQGESYEQYF. Together with reference TRBV5-1 and TRBJ2-7, the CDR3 gives the full variable domain: KAGVTQTPRYLIKTRGQQVTLSCSPISGHRSVSWYQQTPGQGLQFLFEYFSETQRNKGNFPGRFSGRQFSNSRSEMNVSTLELGDSALYLCASSRQGESYEQYFGPGTRLTVT.

As regards this clonotype: The junction shows a germline mismatch at one end, possibly a read error. The chain carries TRBV20-1 and TRBJ1-2; no firm D call. The germline V gene encodes CDR1 DFQATT and CDR2 SNEGSKA (reference sequence). The length of the CDR3 is 12 residues. The CDR3 reads CSAGRAGYGYTF. The DNA of the CDR3 is TGCAGTGCTGGCCGGGCGGGCTATGGTTACACCTTC.

This clonotype turned up a few times. The chain carries TRBV6-5 and TRBJ2-1, with 9 bases fitting TRBD2. The CDR3 runs to 16 residues. CDR1 MNHEY and CDR2 SVGAGI come from the germline V gene. The J segment lost 9 bases and the V segment lost 5 bases, leaving 14 bases of the junction unmatched. This CDR3 reads CASSRRGVAGDVEQFF. CDR3 DNA: TGTGCCAGCAGTCGGCGGGGGGTAGCGGGAGATGTTGAGCAGTTCTTC.

This clonotype turned up a few times. The V call is TRBV29-1, the J call TRBJ1-1; D uncertain. V was cut by 5 bases and J by 3 bases, with 7 bases left in between. CDR3 length: 11 residues. Germline loops: CDR1 SQVTM, CDR2 ANQGSEA. CDR3 loop: CSVWRDTEAFF. In nucleotides, the CDR3 is TGCAGCGTTTGGAGAGACACTGAAGCTTTCTTT.

The rearrangement joins TRBV5-1 to TRBJ2-7, with D possibly being TRBD1 or TRBD2 (5 bases each). The germline CDR1 and CDR2 sequences are SGHRS and YFSETQ. The CDR3 contains 15 residues. Trimming took off 0 bases at V and 2 bases at J, with 12 bases between the two ends. CDR3 sequence reads: CASSLGDASTYEQYF. CDR3 coding DNA: TGCGCCAGCAGCTTGGGGGACGCATCGACCTACGAGCAGTACTTC.

The CDR3 region is CASSQGAGRDEQYF. CDR3 nucleotide sequence: TGTGCCAGCTCACAGGGGGCGGGAAGGGACGAGCAGTACTTC. This sequence joins TRBV18 and TRBJ2-7, with D perhaps matching TRBD1 (7 bases). This CDR3 comprises 14 residues. Trimming cost V 4 bases and J 5 bases, with 15 bases left between them. From germline, CDR1 is KGHSH and CDR2 LQKENI.

Concerning this clonotype itself: At one of its ends the junction is not consistent with the germline gene, which may arise from a read error. CDR3 protein: CAISSGTGADEQCF. The CDR3 DNA is TGTGCCATCTCCTCCGGGACAGGGGCTGACGAGCAGTGCTTC. The V call is TRBV10-3, the J call TRBJ2-7; 10 bases match TRBD1. CDR3 length: 14 residues. Germline V gene lookup returns CDR1 ENHRY and CDR2 SYGVKD.

The CDR3 loop is CASSEYTGGAGEQFF. CDR3 in DNA: TGTGCCAGCAGTGAATACACAGGGGGCGCAGGCGAGCAGTTCTTC. This sequence joins TRBV25-1 and TRBJ2-1, with 9 bases fitting TRBD1. V lost 0 bases, J lost 10 bases, and 7 bases stayed unmatched. This CDR3 contains 15 residues. Germline lookup yields CDR1 MGHDK and CDR2 SYGVNS.

This clonotype was seen at least ten times. The J gene is TRBJ1-1, the V gene TRBV5-6; no definite D call. V was trimmed by 1 base and J by 6 bases, leaving 13 bases between them. This CDR3 is 14 amino acids long. CDR1 SGHDT and CDR2 YYEEEE come from the germline V gene. CDR3 DNA: TGTGCCAGCAGCTTGTCACCGGTCTTCGCTGAAGCTTTCTTT. Its protein product is CASSLSPVFAEAFF.

The chain carries TRBV5-1 and TRBJ2-5; D ambiguous. This CDR3 is 12 amino acids long. Germline CDR1 is SGHRS and CDR2 is YFSETQ. With 4 bases removed from V and 1 base from J, the gap between germline ends came to 5 bases. In DNA, the CDR3 is TGCGCCAGCAGCCAAGCCCAAGAGACCCAGTACTTC. Its translation: CASSQAQETQYF.

This clonotype was picked up a small number of times. A much larger clonotype is one base distant, so this may be a read error. The chain has TRBV5-1 and TRBJ2-5; D gene uncertain. This CDR3 contains 12 residues. Trimming took off 0 bases at V and 3 bases at J, with 3 bases between the two ends. Germline CDR1 reads SGHRS; CDR2 reads YFSETQ. CDR3 residues: CASSLAKETQYF. CDR3 in DNA: TGCGCCAGCAGCTTGGCAAAAGAGACCCAGTACTTC.

This clonotype was seen a few times. The V call is TRBV24-1, the J call TRBJ2-3, with 9 bases aligning to TRBD1. This CDR3 has 14 amino acids. With V trimmed by 6 bases and J by 3 bases, 3 bases remained unmatched. Germline lookup yields CDR1 KGHDR and CDR2 SFDVKD. CDR3 in DNA: TGTGCCACCAGTCCGGGACAGGGAACAGATACGCAGTATTTT. The encoded protein is CATSPGQGTDTQYF.

The chain links TRBV27 to TRBJ2-7, with D possibly TRBD2 on 6 matching bases. V was trimmed by 5 bases and J by 3 bases, leaving 17 bases between them. CDR3 length: 15 residues. CDR1 is MNHEY, CDR2 SMNVEV, per germline (reference sequence). CDR3: CASSIQEGHVYEQYF. CDR3 DNA: TGTGCCAGCAGTATTCAGGAGGGCCATGTCTACGAGCAGTACTTC.

This chain's CDR3 is CASSRPNGYTF. In nucleotides, the CDR3 is TGTGCCAGCTCACGTCCTAATGGCTACACCTTC. The V and J genes are TRBV12-3 or TRBV12-4 and TRBJ1-2; D is ambiguous. V lost 8 bases and J 6 bases, leaving 10 bases between the germline ends. The CDR3 has 11 amino acids.

The gene calls are TRBV6-1 and TRBJ1-6; no clear D gene. Per the germline V gene, CDR1 is MNHNS and CDR2 is SASEGT. The V end lost 1 base, the J end lost 9 bases, and 16 bases lay between the germline ends. This CDR3 region has 16 residues. CDR3 DNA: TGTGCCAGCAGTGAAGAACGGGTCCCCTTGGGTTCACCCCTCCACTTT. It yields the protein CASSEERVPLGSPLHF.

As DNA, the CDR3 is TGTGCCAGCAGCGGACCCGTTCACACTGAAGCTTTCTTT. Its protein product is CASSGPVHTEAFF. This sequence joins TRBV28 and TRBJ1-1; D uncertain. V lost 6 bases to trimming and J lost 3 bases, with 11 bases between them. CDR3 length: 13 amino acids. Per germline, CDR1 MDHEN and CDR2 SYDVKM.

In this sample, this clonotype turned up a few times. V gene TRBV5-1 combines with J gene TRBJ2-3, with 7 bases matching TRBD2. From germline, CDR1 is SGHRS and CDR2 YFSETQ. This CDR3 region has 15 residues. With 0 bases clipped from V and 4 bases from J, the junction kept 5 bases outside the gene matches. The CDR3 sequence is CASSLVSSGSDTQYF. CDR3 DNA: TGCGCCAGCAGCTTGGTGTCTAGCGGATCAGATACGCAGTATTTT.

V usage is TRBV25-1 and J usage is TRBJ1-4; D is unclear. Trimming cost V 4 bases and J 3 bases, with 3 bases left between them. The CDR3 covers 12 residues. CDR1 is MGHDK and CDR2 is SYGVNS in the germline V gene. The DNA of the CDR3 is TGTGCCAGCAGTGGGTCTAATGAAAAACTGTTTTTT. Translating it yields CASSGSNEKLFF.

The chain couples TRBV7-6 to TRBJ1-2; D not certain. Trimming pared 5 bases from V and 8 bases from J, leaving 15 bases between. There are 13 residues in the CDR3. The germline V gene has CDR1 SGHVS and CDR2 FNYEAQ. The CDR3 sequence is CASSPEGRWGYTF. DNA for the CDR3: TGTGCCAGCAGCCCGGAAGGGCGGTGGGGCTACACCTTC.

This chain connects TRBV20-1 to TRBJ2-3; D unclear. The CDR3 totals 16 residues. Per germline, CDR1 DFQATT and CDR2 SNEGSKA (reference sequence). Trimming removed 3 bases from V and 2 bases from J, with 18 bases in between. This CDR3 reads CSARNALSFLTDTQYF. In DNA, the CDR3 is TGCAGTGCTAGGAACGCGCTCTCTTTTCTCACAGATACGCAGTATTTT.

The CDR3 coding sequence is TGTGCCACCAGCGACGCTGACCAAGAGACCCAGTACTTC. Protein product: CATSDADQETQYF. The chain carries TRBV15 and TRBJ2-5; D is unresolved. V lost 5 bases, J lost 0 bases, and 7 bases lay in between. Germline CDR1 LNHNV, CDR2 YYDKDF (reference sequence). The CDR3 runs 13 residues.

The V and J genes are TRBV20-1 and TRBJ1-2; D might be TRBD1 (5 bases). The CDR3 length is 13 residues. Germline values: CDR1 DFQATT, CDR2 SNEGSKA (reference sequence). V shed 0 bases and J shed 3 bases, with 8 bases lying between them. The CDR3 spells CSAREGTYYGYTF. The DNA for the CDR3 is TGCAGTGCTAGAGAGGGGACGTACTATGGCTACACCTTC.

The V and J genes are TRBV19 and TRBJ1-5, with D hard to call. This CDR3 is built from 13 residues. Germline CDR1 and CDR2: LNHDA and SQIVND (reference sequence). Trimming shortened V by 9 bases and J by 9 bases, and 18 bases separated the two germline ends. CDR3 coding DNA: TGTGCCAGCGCCGACGAGAGTTTCTCGCCCCAGCATTTT. As protein: CASADESFSPQHF. The full variable domain, in which reference TRBV19 and TRBJ1-5 provide the parts outside the CDR3, is DGGITQSPKYLFRKEGQNVTLSCEQNLNHDAMYWYRQDPGQGLRLIYYSQIVNDFQKGDIAEGYSVSREKKESFPLTVTSAQKNPTAFYLCASADESFSPQHFGDGTRLSIL.

This clonotype was counted many times. This sequence joins TRBV7-8 and TRBJ2-7, with 8 nucleotides matching TRBD1. Germline-derived CDR1 and CDR2 are SGHVS and FQNEAQ. The CDR3 is 15 residues long. The V and J ends lost 5 bases and 3 bases, in that order; junction bases with no gene match: 9. The CDR3 region is CASSNRQGTDYEQYF. The CDR3 DNA reads TGTGCCAGCAGCAACCGACAGGGGACCGACTACGAGCAGTACTTC.

The gene calls are TRBV20-1 and TRBJ2-1, with D perhaps TRBD2 (6 bases). CDR1 and CDR2 from the germline V gene are DFQATT and SNEGSKA (reference sequence). Trimming took 7 bases from V and 0 from J, leaving 13 bases between them. The CDR3 is 14 residues long. The CDR3 bases are TGCAGTGTGATGGAGGAGGGCTCCTACAATGAGCAGTTCTTC. This gives the protein CSVMEEGSYNEQFF.

This clonotype was detected a few times. The chain employs TRBV4-3 and TRBJ2-7, with TRBD2 matching over 7 bases. Germline loops: CDR1 LGHNA, CDR2 YSLEER. J lost 6 bases, V lost 1 base, and 9 bases had no gene match. The CDR3 is 15 residues long. In nucleotides, the CDR3 is TGCGCCAGCAGCCAAGTCCTCCAGGCGGGAGTCGAGCAGTACTTC. It yields the protein CASSQVLQAGVEQYF.